This T cell receptor (beta chain) was identified in a study of CD4 T cell repertoires in COVID-19. Study-wide points: Suggested intraclonal diversification: top SARS-CoV-2-reactive clonotypes appeared in two or three memory subsets.

This CDR3 contains 15 residues. Germline V gene sequence: CDR1 MGHDK, CDR2 SYGVNS. Trimming at V came to 3 bases and at J to 10 bases, leaving 8 bases not matched to a gene. Profiling relied on immunoSEQ multiplex PCR, and the TCRdb table lists in-frame clones only, not all of them. Of 65,000 to 95,000 clones in the sample, 80% to 90% are singletons; the top ten hold approximately 0.6%. Remarks on this clone: Its antigen is not known.

This sequence was found in a human donor who had COVID-19. The chain couples TRBV25-1 to TRBJ1-6, with 8 bases aligning to TRBD1. Sequenced here: CD4+ T cells from peripheral blood, sampled after recovery from COVID-19. DNA for the CDR3: TGTGCCAGCAGTGATTCAGGGGGCTTGGGATCACCCCTCCACTTT. It codes for CASSDSGGLGSPLHF.